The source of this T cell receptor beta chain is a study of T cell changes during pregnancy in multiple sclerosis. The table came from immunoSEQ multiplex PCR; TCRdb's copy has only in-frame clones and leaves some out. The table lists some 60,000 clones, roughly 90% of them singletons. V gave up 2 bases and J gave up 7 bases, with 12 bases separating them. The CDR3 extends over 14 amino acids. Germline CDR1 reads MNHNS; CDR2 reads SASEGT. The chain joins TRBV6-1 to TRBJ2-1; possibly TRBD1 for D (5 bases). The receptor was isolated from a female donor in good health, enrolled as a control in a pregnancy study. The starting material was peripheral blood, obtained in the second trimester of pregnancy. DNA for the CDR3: TGTGCCAGCAGTGAATTGGCAGGGTGGAATGAGCAGTTCTTC. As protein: CASSELAGWNEQFF.